Below, one TCR beta chain is given with its context. Antigen unknown. This entry belongs to a study of blood T cells in healthy people across ages. Study-wide points: Older age went with lower TCR beta diversity per million T cells, in a roughly linear way.

The CDR3 consists of 16 residues. CDR1 and CDR2 from the germline V gene are MGHDK and SYGVNS. Deletions cut 4 bases from V and 7 bases from J, with 23 bases between. With a J-beta primer mix and a sample-barcoded 5' primer, a second PCR ran about 6 to 11 cycles. Each CDR3 protein gets one entry after TCRdb re-called the 5' RACE reads with MiXCR. The repertoire holds 800,000 to 950,000 distinct CDR3 sequences, roughly 40% seen once, with over 10% in the top ten. The receptor's source is a man aged 18 to 30 in good health. Sequencing used blood. The rearrangement links TRBV25-1 to TRBJ2-7; a weak D match, TRBD1 (6 bases). CDR3 sequence reads: CASSGLGTRGSNEQYF. DNA for the CDR3: TGTGCCAGCAGTGGGTTAGGGACAAGGGGATCCAATGAGCAGTACTTC.